This TCR beta chain is drawn from a study of blood T cell repertoires in COVID-19. Participant age was roughly 18 to 89 years, and participants resided in 24 US areas. Participant-given clinical history determined each cohort assignment. Germline CDR1 reads MRHNA; CDR2 reads SNTAGT. J was trimmed by 2 bases and V by 6 bases; bases with no gene match: 6. The CDR3 runs 14 residues. Per the study methods: Amplification of reference gene primers was used by the study to estimate nucleated cell counts. The assay was immunoSEQ multiplex PCR, and TCRdb's table has in-frame clones only and misses some. The V and J calls and clone size are taken from that table; D and trimming were inferred from the DNA. Of 500,000 or so clones in the sample, about 90% were seen once.

This chain uses TRBV6-4 with TRBJ1-1; 7 bases line up with TRBD1. The TCR was taken from a woman in her late teens or twenties who had recovered from COVID-19. The sequencing input was PBMCs or T cells enriched from blood (not recorded which). CDR3 loop: CASRSDRVNTEAFF. CDR3 DNA: TGTGCCAGCAGGTCAGACAGGGTAAACACTGAAGCTTTCTTT.